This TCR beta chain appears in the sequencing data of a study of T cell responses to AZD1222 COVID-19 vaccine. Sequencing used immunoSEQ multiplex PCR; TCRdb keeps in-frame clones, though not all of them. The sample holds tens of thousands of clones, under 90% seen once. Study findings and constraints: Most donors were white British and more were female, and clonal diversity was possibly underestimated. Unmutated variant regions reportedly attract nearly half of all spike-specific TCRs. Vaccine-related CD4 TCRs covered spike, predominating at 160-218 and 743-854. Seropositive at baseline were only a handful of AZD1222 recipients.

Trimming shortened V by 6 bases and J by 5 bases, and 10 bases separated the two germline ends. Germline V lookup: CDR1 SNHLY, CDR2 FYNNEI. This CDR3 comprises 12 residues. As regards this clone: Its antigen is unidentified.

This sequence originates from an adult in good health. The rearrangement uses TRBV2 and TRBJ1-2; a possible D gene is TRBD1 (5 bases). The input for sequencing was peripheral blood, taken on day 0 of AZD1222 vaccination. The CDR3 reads CASRPDSYGYTF. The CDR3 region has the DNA TGTGCCAGCAGACCCGACAGTTATGGCTACACCTTC.